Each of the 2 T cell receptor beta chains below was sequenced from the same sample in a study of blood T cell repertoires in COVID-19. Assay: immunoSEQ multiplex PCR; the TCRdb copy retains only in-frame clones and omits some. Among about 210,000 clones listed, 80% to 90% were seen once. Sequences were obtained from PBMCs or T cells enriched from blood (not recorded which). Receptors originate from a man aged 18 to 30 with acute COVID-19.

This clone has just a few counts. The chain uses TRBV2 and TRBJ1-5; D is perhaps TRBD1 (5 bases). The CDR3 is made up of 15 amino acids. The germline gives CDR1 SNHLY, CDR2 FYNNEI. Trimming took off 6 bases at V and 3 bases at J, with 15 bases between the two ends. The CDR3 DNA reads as TGTGCCAGCAGCGATGACAGCGAAAACAATCAGCCCCAGCATTTT. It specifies CASSDDSENNQPQHF. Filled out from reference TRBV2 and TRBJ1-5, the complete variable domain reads EPEVTQTPSHQVTQMGQEVILRCVPISNHLYFYWYRQILGQKVEFLVSFYNNEISEKSEIFDDQFSVERPDGSNFTLKIRSTKLEDSAMYFCASSDDSENNQPQHFGDGTRLSIL.

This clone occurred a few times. The CDR3 DNA reads TGCAGCGTCGGAGGGGACGAGGGTGGCAATCAGCCCCAGCATTTT. Translating gives CSVGGDEGGNQPQHF. The chain has TRBV29-1 and TRBJ1-5, with a tentative D call TRBD1 (5 bases). The CDR3 has 15 amino acids. Trimming removed 6 bases at V and 2 bases at J, with 17 bases between. CDR1 and CDR2 from the germline V gene are SQVTM and ANQGSEA.